This T cell receptor (beta chain) derives from a study of shared clonotypes between healthy human individuals. Whole-study findings and limits: Memory subsets generally showed smaller estimated richness than naive subsets did. Only blood was sampled, and tissue TCR repertoires likely differ from blood ones.

In replicate PCRs of sorted subsets, approximately 200 ng DNA, about 30,000 T cell genomes, was used. TCRdb's copy holds only in-frame clones and misses some; the assay was immunoSEQ multiplex PCR. The table lists 2,500,000 or so clones, about 92% of them singletons. In the case of this clone: Its cognate antigen is unknown.

This receptor was obtained from a man between 18 and 35 years old in good health. The sequencing input was naive CD4+ T cells sorted from blood. Subset indicated: CD45RA+ positively selected.

DNA of the CDR3: TGTGCCAGCAGTTTAGGGTGGCAGGGGGCGTTGGAGACCCAGTACTTC. Its protein is CASSLGWQGALETQYF. The chain carries TRBV27 and TRBJ2-5; 8 nucleotides line up with TRBD1. Germline V lookup: CDR1 MNHEY, CDR2 SMNVEV (reference sequence). The CDR3 length is 16 residues. The V gene end was trimmed by 2 bases and the J gene end by 5 bases; junction bases not matched to a gene: 10.